This TCR beta chain stems from a study of OX40 agonist ivuxolimab in advanced cancers. Overall study: In this trial design, patients received ivuxolimab intravenously at 0.01 to 10 mg/kg every 2 weeks. Two cutaneous melanoma patients and one hepatocellular carcinoma patient, three in all, had partial responses.

Deletions cut 5 bases from V and 0 bases from J, with 10 bases between. This CDR3 has 14 amino acids. Germline V CDR1 and CDR2: MDHEN, SYDVKM. Using immunoSEQ multiplex PCR, the repertoire was profiled, and TCRdb retains in-frame clones only, with some absent. The table includes 90,000 to 95,000 clones, around four fifths detected once. This receptor was obtained from an adult with an advanced solid tumor such as melanoma, head and neck, liver or kidney cancer. The J gene is TRBJ1-1, the V gene TRBV28; tentative D call: TRBD1 (6 bases). Sequences were derived from CD4+ or CD8+ T cells sorted from blood, sampled in a trial of the OX40 agonist ivuxolimab. CDR3 nucleotides: TGTGCCAGCAGTATCGGGACACTGAACACTGAAGCTTTCTTT. This translates into CASSIGTLNTEAFF. Full variable domain (outside the CDR3, taken from reference TRBV28 and TRBJ1-1): DVKVTQSSRYLVKRTGEKVFLECVQDMDHENMFWYRQDPGLGLRLIYFSYDVKMKEKGDIPEGYSVSREKKERFSLILESASTNQTSMYLCASSIGTLNTEAFFGQGTRLTVV.